One sample yielded the 20 T cell receptor beta chains listed below, sequenced in a study of CD8 T cells in Susac syndrome. Random hexamers were used to reverse transcribe the RNA input (roughly 0.5 to 1 ug). TCRdb re-derived calls from the immunoSEQ multiplex PCR reads in MiXCR, one entry per CDR3 protein. The data contain 100,000 or so distinct CDR3 sequences, 92% of them singletons. The sample consisted of CD8+ T cells from PBMCs. All receptors derive from a human donor in good health.

This clonotype came up once. V usage is TRBV6-2 or TRBV6-3 and J usage is TRBJ2-1; 7 positions agree with TRBD1. Looked up from germline, CDR1 is MNHEY and CDR2 is SVGEGT. The trim removed 3 bases at V and 3 bases at J, leaving 5 bases unmatched. The CDR3 has 15 amino acids. For the CDR3, the DNA is TGTGCCAGCAGTTATACCGGGACAGACTACAATGAGCAGTTCTTC. The encoded protein is CASSYTGTDYNEQFF.

The chain has TRBV7-3 and TRBJ2-5; TRBD1 is a possible D gene (6 bases). The germline CDR1 and CDR2 sequences are SGHTA and FQGTGA. The CDR3 has 14 amino acids. V lost 2 bases to trimming and J lost 1 base, with 8 bases between them. The CDR3 sequence: CASSLGGSQETQYF. CDR3 DNA: TGTGCCAGCAGCTTAGGGGGCAGCCAAGAGACCCAGTACTTC. The full variable domain, with the rest looked up from reference TRBV7-3 and TRBJ2-5, is GAGVSQTPSNKVTEKGKYVELRCDPISGHTALYWYRQSLGQGPEFLIYFQGTGAADDSGLPNDRFFAVRPEGSVSTLKIQRTERGDSAVYLCASSLGGSQETQYFGPGTRLLVL.

The rearrangement uses TRBV7-2 and TRBJ2-5, with D possibly TRBD2 on 6 matching bases. The length of the CDR3 is 17 residues. V lost 5 bases, J lost 5 bases, and 24 bases lay in between. CDR1 and CDR2 (germline): SGHTA, FQGNSA. This CDR3 is CASSTVASVRQAETQYF. The CDR3 DNA reads TGTGCCAGCAGCACGGTGGCTAGCGTACGTCAGGCGGAGACCCAGTACTTC.

This chain connects TRBV12-3 or TRBV12-4 to TRBJ1-2; no firm D call. The CDR3 has 13 amino acids. The V and J ends lost 7 bases and 6 bases respectively, with 15 bases between them. CDR3: CASTLALRDGYTF. For the CDR3, the DNA is TGTGCCAGCACTCTGGCCCTTCGGGATGGCTACACCTTC.

This chain uses TRBV7-8 with TRBJ1-2; 7 bases fit TRBD1. Trimming took 4 bases from V and 6 from J; bases not matched to a gene: 5. Germline-derived CDR1 and CDR2 are SGHVS and FQNEAQ. CDR3 length equals 13 residues. CDR3 protein: CASSYAGTDGYTF. The CDR3 DNA reads as TGTGCCAGCAGCTATGCCGGGACAGATGGCTACACCTTC.

This chain connects TRBV18 to TRBJ1-1; D uncertain. The CDR3 has 13 residues. Germline CDR1 KGHSH, CDR2 LQKENI. V was shortened by 6 bases and J by 7 bases, with 15 bases between the two germline ends. Written as DNA, the CDR3 is TGTGCCAGCTCCGATGATTGGACGGTTGAAGCTTTCTTT. Protein product: CASSDDWTVEAFF.

The CDR3 sequence is CASGAGLSGANVLTF. DNA of the CDR3: TGTGCCAGCGGCGCGGGACTCTCTGGGGCCAACGTCCTGACTTTC. The V and J genes are TRBV5-6 and TRBJ2-6; D possibly corresponds to TRBD2 (6 bases). The CDR3 has 15 amino acids. Germline CDR1 SGHDT, CDR2 YYEEEE. Trimming stripped 7 bases from V and 0 bases from J, with 11 bases between.

This CDR3 reads CASSPAGSYEQYF. DNA of the CDR3: TGTGCCAGCAGCCCCGCTGGCTCCTACGAGCAGTACTTC. V gene TRBV6-2 or TRBV6-3 combines with J gene TRBJ2-7, with D unclear. V dropped 6 bases and J dropped 0 bases, with 9 bases sitting between them. From germline, CDR1 is MNHEY and CDR2 SVGEGT. The CDR3 extends over 13 amino acids.

In DNA, the CDR3 is TGTGCCACCAGCAGGACGGGACTCGAGAATGAGCAGTTCTTC. It yields the protein CATSRTGLENEQFF. V gene TRBV15 combines with J gene TRBJ2-1, with TRBD2 as a possible D gene (6 bases). The V and J ends lost 3 bases and 7 bases respectively, with 13 bases between them. The germline gives CDR1 LNHNV, CDR2 YYDKDF (reference sequence). The length of the CDR3 is 14 residues. Together with reference TRBV15 and TRBJ2-1, the CDR3 gives the full variable domain: DAMVIQNPRYQVTQFGKPVTLSCSQTLNHNVMYWYQQKSSQAPKLLFHYYDKDFNNEADTPDNFQSRRPNTSFCFLDIRSPGLGDTAMYLCATSRTGLENEQFFGPGTRLTVL.

This clonotype has more than one count but fewer than ten. The chain combines TRBV29-1 with TRBJ2-7, with D maybe TRBD1 (5 bases). Trimming stripped 7 bases from V and 0 bases from J, with 10 bases between. This CDR3 contains 12 residues. CDR1 is SQVTM and CDR2 is ANQGSEA in the germline V gene. CDR3 amino acids: CSGGDTSYEQYF. The CDR3 coding sequence is TGCAGCGGGGGCGACACCTCCTACGAGCAGTACTTC.

CDR3 amino acids: CASSPPSVGVGNEQFF. Here the CDR3 DNA reads TGTGCCAGCAGTCCACCTTCGGTAGGGGTCGGAAATGAGCAGTTCTTC. This sequence joins TRBV27 and TRBJ2-1, with D possibly matching TRBD1 (5 bases). The CDR3 runs 16 residues. Trimming took 5 bases from V and 7 from J, leaving 21 bases between them. Germline lookup yields CDR1 MNHEY and CDR2 SMNVEV (reference sequence).

The V gene is TRBV7-8, the J gene TRBJ1-1; the D gene is possibly TRBD1 (5 bases). CDR1 SGHVS and CDR2 FQNEAQ come from the germline V gene. V shed 3 bases and J shed 2 bases, with 16 bases lying between them. CDR3 size: 16 residues. The CDR3 DNA reads as TGTGCCAGCAGCTTCCTACCTGACAGACCAAACACTGAAGCTTTCTTT. Translated: CASSFLPDRPNTEAFF.

V is TRBV18 and J is TRBJ1-1; 7 bases are a match to TRBD1. Germline CDR1 and CDR2: KGHSH and LQKENI. V lost 6 bases and J lost 2; bases outside the gene matches: 21. This CDR3 comprises 19 residues. The chain's CDR3 is CASSPLARQGGAANTEAFF. CDR3 nucleotides: TGTGCCAGCTCCCCGCTAGCCAGACAGGGCGGCGCGGCTAACACTGAAGCTTTCTTT.

This sequence joins TRBV28 and TRBJ2-2; D is uncertain. CDR3 length equals 13 residues. V was trimmed by 7 bases and J by 0 bases, leaving 6 bases between them. Germline loops: CDR1 MDHEN, CDR2 SYDVKM. CDR3 loop: CASTPANTGELFF. CDR3 DNA: TGTGCCAGCACACCGGCGAACACCGGGGAGCTGTTTTTT.

This chain joins TRBV23-1 and TRBJ2-7, with 7 nucleotides matching TRBD1. TRBV23-1 is recorded as an ORF, its role being uncertain. V was clipped by 0 bases and J by 4 bases; unmatched bases: 6. This CDR3 region has 15 residues. As DNA, the CDR3 is TGCGCCAGCAGTCAATCGTCGACAGGGACATACGAGCAGTACTTC. Protein sequence: CASSQSSTGTYEQYF.

This chain joins TRBV2 and TRBJ2-4, with D perhaps TRBD2 (5 bases). Germline V gene sequence: CDR1 SNHLY, CDR2 FYNNEI. The length of the CDR3 is 13 residues. Between the trimmed V and J ends, which lost 7 bases and 6 bases, there was a span of 13 bases. The CDR3 nucleotides are TGTGCCAGCACTCCCGAGGGTGGAAACATTCAGTACTTC. It specifies CASTPEGGNIQYF.

The gene calls are TRBV20-1 and TRBJ2-1, with D perhaps assigned TRBD1 or TRBD2 (5 bases each). V lost 4 bases and J 5 bases, leaving 21 bases between the germline ends. Germline V CDR1 and CDR2: DFQATT, SNEGSKA (reference sequence). The CDR3 is 16 residues long. CDR3 in amino acids: CSANWQSSGLHNEQFF. The CDR3 DNA reads as TGCAGTGCTAACTGGCAGAGCTCGGGGCTACACAATGAGCAGTTCTTC.

This clonotype was picked up one time. V is TRBV20-1 and J is TRBJ2-3; the match to TRBD2 covers 14 bases. The CDR3 sequence is 15 residues long. V shed 5 bases and J 4 bases; nucleotides not matched to a gene: 5. Germline assignment: CDR1 DFQATT and CDR2 SNEGSKA (reference sequence). DNA for the CDR3: TGCAGTGCTGGGACTAGCGGGAGTCCGGCAGATACGCAGTATTTT. As protein: CSAGTSGSPADTQYF.

This sequence joins TRBV20-1 and TRBJ2-2, with TRBD1 matching over 9 bases. The CDR3 runs 17 residues. Germline CDR1 DFQATT, CDR2 SNEGSKA (reference sequence). V shed 0 bases and J 7 bases; nucleotides not matched to a gene: 12. CDR3 DNA sequence: TGCAGTGCTAGAGAACCCCTGACAGGGGGAATTTTCGGGGAGCTGTTTTTT. Translating gives CSAREPLTGGIFGELFF.

The CDR3 DNA is TGTGCCAGTAGTAGCGGTCCTGGGGCCAACGTCCTGACTTTC. Translated, it gives CASSSGPGANVLTF. V usage is TRBV19 and J usage is TRBJ2-6, with D uncertain. The CDR3 runs 14 residues. Germline CDR1 reads LNHDA; CDR2 reads SQIVND (reference sequence). Between the trimmed V and J ends, which lost 4 bases and 2 bases, there was a span of 6 bases.